The rows below give T cell receptor beta chains drawn from one sample of a study of T-cell memory formation after mild COVID-19. One entry per CDR3 protein results from TCRdb running MiXCR on the 5' RACE reads. The repertoire holds about 270,000 distinct CDR3 sequences, around 15% seen once, with about 23% in the top ten. Material for sequencing was PBMCs or a T cell subset sorted from them (not recorded which). These receptors came from a man between 18 and 35 years old who had mild COVID-19 (a few samples of this study predate the infection). Cell type and time point are not known. Each CDR3 is given with its conserved first and last residue. D genes are given only for firm matches. The size field is filled for only some rows; it gives once, few, many or a size class.

cdr3_nt cdr3_aa clone_size v_call d_call j_call
TGTGCCAGCAGCCCGTTGACTAGCGGGACAAGCACAGATACGCAGTATTTT CASSPLTSGTSTDTQYF NA TRBV7-2 TRBD2 TRBJ2-3
TGTGCCAGCTCTCTGCGACAGCCTAATGAAAAACTGTTTTTT CASSLRQPNEKLFF many TRBV18 NA TRBJ1-4
TGTGCCAGCAGCTTAGGATGGGGGGCCGCCGGGGAGCTGTTTTTT CASSLGWGAAGELFF NA TRBV7-9 NA TRBJ2-2
TGTGCCAGCCGGCGGGCTGAAGCTTTCTTT CASRRAEAFF NA TRBV12-3/TRBV12-4 NA TRBJ1-1
TGCGCCAGCAGCTCGGTCGCAACTAATGAAAAACTGTTTTTT CASSSVATNEKLFF few TRBV4-1 NA TRBJ1-4
TGTGCCAGCAGCCGCCCGGGTGGAAACAATGAGCAGTTCTTC CASSRPGGNNEQFF NA TRBV7-2 NA TRBJ2-1
TGTGCCAGCAGTTTTAAAGCGGGGGGGAAAGAGACCCAGTACTTC CASSFKAGGKETQYF few TRBV27 TRBD2 TRBJ2-5
TGTGCCAGCAGCGTAGAGGCAGGCCGGGAGACCCAGTACTTC CASSVEAGRETQYF few TRBV9 NA TRBJ2-5
TGTGCCAGCAGCTCCCTTGGACTACGGACAACTGAAGCTTTCTTT CASSSLGLRTTEAFF many TRBV7-8 NA TRBJ1-1
TGTGCCAGCAGCCCGAGACGGGGCGGGGGGGCCAATGAGCAGTTCTTC CASSPRRGGGANEQFF NA TRBV9 TRBD2 TRBJ2-1
TGTGCCAGCAGAACAGGGGGAACAGATACGCAGTATTTT CASRTGGTDTQYF few TRBV11-2 TRBD1 TRBJ2-3
TGCGCCAGCAGCCAAGAAGTGGATCGGTTCTATGGCTACACCTTC CASSQEVDRFYGYTF NA TRBV4-3 NA TRBJ1-2
TGTGCCAGCAGTGAACTTACAGGGGCCTATGGCTACACCTTC CASSELTGAYGYTF NA TRBV25-1 TRBD1 TRBJ1-2
TGTGCCAGCAGCCAAGACCGGGACAGGGGAGTGAACGCTGAAGCTTTCTTT CASSQDRDRGVNAEAFF once TRBV4-2 TRBD1 TRBJ1-1
TGTGCCAGCAGCCCTAGACAGGGAGTAAGCTCCTACGAGCAGTACTTC CASSPRQGVSSYEQYF many TRBV6-5 TRBD1 TRBJ2-7
TGTGCCATCAGTGCGCAGCGGGGGGACTACAATGAGCAGTTCTTC CAISAQRGDYNEQFF few TRBV10-3 TRBD2 TRBJ2-1
TGTGCCAGCAGCCAAGACAGGGCCAATCAGCCCCAGCATTTT CASSQDRANQPQHF NA TRBV4-2 NA TRBJ1-5
TGTGCCAGCAGTGAGCACGGAGGCTTCGAGACCCAGTACTTC CASSEHGGFETQYF NA TRBV25-1 NA TRBJ2-5
TGTGCAAGCCCGCCGGGGAGGCAAGAGACCCAGTACTTC CASPPGRQETQYF NA TRBV12-2 NA TRBJ2-5
TGTGCCACCTCGTTGAATGGGAGAAATCAGCCCCAGCATTTT CATSLNGRNQPQHF NA TRBV6-6 NA TRBJ1-5
TGTGCCAGCACCATGACAGGGCCACCTTCTAATTCACCCCTCCACTTT CASTMTGPPSNSPLHF NA TRBV12-3/TRBV12-4 TRBD1 TRBJ1-6
TGTGCCTGGCGGGACAGGGCACTGCAGCCCCAGCATTTT CAWRDRALQPQHF few TRBV30 TRBD1 TRBJ1-5
TGTGCCAGCAGCTGGAGACAGTTGGCTTTCTTT CASSWRQLAFF NA TRBV5-6 NA TRBJ1-1
TGTGCCAGCAGCCCCCCGGGTTTAGGCATTCAGTACTTC CASSPPGLGIQYF few TRBV11-2 NA TRBJ2-4
TGTGCCAGCAGCCTAGGCTGGGCAGCAAGCACAGATACGCAGTATTTT CASSLGWAASTDTQYF NA TRBV6-6 NA TRBJ2-3
TGTGCCAGCAGTTCCCGGGACTCTGGGGCCAACGTCCTGACTTTC CASSSRDSGANVLTF NA TRBV6-6 NA TRBJ2-6
TGTGCCAGCAGCGCGAATGGGGGACATAACACAGATACGCAGTATTTT CASSANGGHNTDTQYF NA TRBV9 NA TRBJ2-3
TGTGCCAGCAGCCCAGGTTGGGACAGGAACACCGGGGAGCTGTTTTTT CASSPGWDRNTGELFF few TRBV7-9 TRBD1 TRBJ2-2
TGTGCCACGACAGGGGGTATCACTGAAGCTTTCTTT CATTGGITEAFF few TRBV10-3 TRBD1 TRBJ1-1
TGCGCCAGCAGCCAAGCTCCGTCGGGGACAGGGGGCCTGAACACTGAAGCTTTCTTT CASSQAPSGTGGLNTEAFF few TRBV4-3 TRBD1 TRBJ1-1
TGTGCCAGTAGGGGCGAGAGAGGAAGGGGCGGCAATCAGCCCCAGCATTTT CASRGERGRGGNQPQHF NA TRBV19 NA TRBJ1-5
TGTGCCAGCAGTGAGTCCAGGGGCGCGACCGGGGAGCTGTTTTTT CASSESRGATGELFF few TRBV2 NA TRBJ2-2
TGTGCCAGCAGTTCGACAGGTTTCTCACGGGAGCTGTTTTTT CASSSTGFSRELFF few TRBV12-3/TRBV12-4 NA TRBJ2-2
TGTGCCAGCAGCTTAGCGGGGACTAGCGGAGATACGCAGTATTTT CASSLAGTSGDTQYF NA TRBV7-2 TRBD2 TRBJ2-3
TGTGCCAGCAGCACCCGCCCCAGACAGGGTGGTTCACCCCTCCACTTT CASSTRPRQGGSPLHF few TRBV7-9 TRBD1 TRBJ1-6
TGTGCCAGCAGTTTATCTTCGGGCAACGCTTTCACAGATACGCAGTATTTT CASSLSSGNAFTDTQYF NA TRBV27 NA TRBJ2-3
TGTGCCACCGGGGGAGCTTTCTTT CATGGAFF NA TRBV24-1 NA TRBJ1-1
TGCAGCGCCTCGGGGGGCCGAGGGACAGATACGCAGTATTTT CSASGGRGTDTQYF NA TRBV29-1 NA TRBJ2-3
TGTGCCAGCAGCTTATGGACAGGGGGTGTTGAAGCTTTCTTT CASSLWTGGVEAFF NA TRBV7-9 TRBD1 TRBJ1-1
TGCAGTGCTCGACAGGGCTATGGCTACACCTTC CSARQGYGYTF few TRBV20-1 TRBD1 TRBJ1-2
TGTGCCAGCAGCCTACCCCGGACAGGCGACTATGGCTACACCTTC CASSLPRTGDYGYTF once TRBV6-1 TRBD1 TRBJ1-2
TGTGCTAGTGGTTTGGTACTGTCCGCCGCCGGGACCCCCTCCACAGATACGCAGTATTTT CASGLVLSAAGTPSTDTQYF few TRBV12-5 NA TRBJ2-3
TGCGCCAGCACCGGGACGGGAAACACTGAAGCTTTCTTT CASTGTGNTEAFF many TRBV5-1 NA TRBJ1-1
TGTGCCAGCAGCGAGAGGGGATATGGAGCGGATACGCAGTATTTT CASSERGYGADTQYF few TRBV12-3/TRBV12-4 NA TRBJ2-3
TGTGCCACCAGCATGAGACAGGGGACAGCTTTCTTT CATSMRQGTAFF NA TRBV15 TRBD1 TRBJ1-1
TGTGCCAGCAGTCTCCGACAGGTGACGGGACCCCTTAGCTCTGGGGCCAACGTCCTGACTTTC CASSLRQVTGPLSSGANVLTF NA TRBV27 NA TRBJ2-6
TGTGCCACTGGAACTTATGAAAAACTGTTTTTT CATGTYEKLFF many TRBV19 NA TRBJ1-4
TGTGCCAGCAGTTCCCCGCTAGGGGGGATTGAAAAACTGTTTTTT CASSSPLGGIEKLFF few TRBV12-3/TRBV12-4 NA TRBJ1-4
TGCGCCAGCAGCCAAGATTTCAGGGGGCAAGAGACCCAGTACTTC CASSQDFRGQETQYF NA TRBV4-3 TRBD1 TRBJ2-5
TGTGCCAGCTCACCACCGGTGTCCTACGAGCAGTACTTC CASSPPVSYEQYF NA TRBV18 NA TRBJ2-7
TGCGCCAGCAGCTTGTCCCCCCGGCCCGATACGCAGTATTTT CASSLSPRPDTQYF many TRBV5-1 NA TRBJ2-3
TGTGCCAGCAGCACCGGACAAAAGAACACCGGGGAGCTGTTTTTT CASSTGQKNTGELFF NA TRBV28 NA TRBJ2-2
TGTGCCACCAGTGATTTGGGGACAGGTGTACAAGAGACCCAGTACTTC CATSDLGTGVQETQYF NA TRBV24-1 TRBD1 TRBJ2-5